This T cell receptor (beta chain) was identified in a study of blood T cell repertoires in COVID-19. The CDR3 runs 14 residues. V lost 4 bases and J lost 2, with 12 bases in between. From germline, CDR1 is SGHRS and CDR2 YFSETQ. Measured with immunoSEQ multiplex PCR; TCRdb has only the in-frame clones, and not every one. The table lists approximately 180,000 clones, approximately 89% of them singletons. The origin of this receptor is a middle-aged woman with acute COVID-19. The sample was PBMCs or T cells enriched from blood (not recorded which). V gene TRBV5-1 combines with J gene TRBJ1-2; the D gene is possibly TRBD1 (5 bases). CDR3 region: CASSPGDRNYGYTF. In nucleotides, the CDR3 is TGCGCCAGCAGCCCGGGTGACAGAAACTATGGCTACACCTTC. Full variable domain (missing parts from reference TRBV5-1 and TRBJ1-2): KAGVTQTPRYLIKTRGQQVTLSCSPISGHRSVSWYQQTPGQGLQFLFEYFSETQRNKGNFPGRFSGRQFSNSRSEMNVSTLELGDSALYLCASSPGDRNYGYTFGSGTRLTVV.